These 5 T cell receptor beta chains were all obtained from the same sample, sequenced in a study of response to subunit inactivated influenza vaccine. One entry per CDR3 protein, called by TCRdb with MiXCR from the RT-PCR reads. The sample yields 450,000 to 600,000 distinct CDR3 sequences, 7.6% seen once. The sequenced sample was PBMCs from blood, obtained roughly 24 months after vaccination. These receptors were taken from a man aged 45-69 years who received an inactivated influenza vaccine.

This clonotype has a handful of counts. The CDR3 DNA follows: TGTGCCAGCAGCTTAGTACGGGGGATAACTAACACAGATACGCAGTATTTT. Its protein is CASSLVRGITNTDTQYF. J is TRBJ2-3 and V is TRBV11-2, with TRBD2 as a possible D gene (6 bases). The CDR3 runs 17 residues. The V gene's germline CDR1 is SGHAT and CDR2 FQNNGV. V lost 1 base, J lost 2 bases, and 16 bases lay in between. The full variable domain, its missing parts supplied by reference TRBV11-2 and TRBJ2-3, is EAGVAQSPRYKIIEKRQSVAFWCNPISGHATLYWYQQILGQGPKLLIQFQNNGVVDDSQLPKDRFSAERLKGVDSTLKIQPAKLEDSAVYLCASSLVRGITNTDTQYFGPGTRLTVL.

The chain joins TRBV4-3 to TRBJ2-5, with unresolved D. CDR1 is LGHNA, CDR2 YSLEER, per germline. V lost 0 bases to trimming and J lost 7 bases, with 12 bases between them. The CDR3 contains 14 residues. Written as DNA, the CDR3 is TGCGCCAGCAGCCAAGAACGGGTGCCTGGGACCCAGTACTTC. As protein: CASSQERVPGTQYF.

This clonotype has just a few counts. This rearrangement joins TRBV19 to TRBJ1-4, with 8 bases that match TRBD1. Germline V gene data show CDR1 as LNHDA and CDR2 as SQIVND (reference sequence). V gave up 9 bases and J gave up 8 bases; unmatched junction bases: 11. The CDR3 runs to 14 residues. In nucleotides, the CDR3 is TGTGCCAGCCGCCATGCAGGGGGCTACGAAAAACTGTTTTTT. Translating it yields CASRHAGGYEKLFF.

Many counts were recorded for this clonotype. The gene calls are TRBV2 and TRBJ2-2; TRBD2 aligns across 9 bases. CDR3 length equals 14 residues. The V and J ends lost 7 bases and 5 bases, in that order; junction bases with no gene match: 5. The germline V gene encodes CDR1 SNHLY and CDR2 FYNNEI. For the CDR3, the DNA is TGTGCCAGCACAGGGACTAGCCCAACCGGGGAGCTGTTTTTT. Encoded protein: CASTGTSPTGELFF.

This clonotype was counted at least ten times. The rearrangement links TRBV7-2 to TRBJ1-5; the D is unclear. The germline V gene encodes CDR1 SGHTA and CDR2 FQGNSA. The CDR3 runs to 15 residues. Trimming cost V 1 base and J 0 bases, with 7 bases left between them. The CDR3 reads CASSLERNSNQPQHF. The CDR3 DNA reads TGTGCCAGCAGCTTAGAGAGGAATAGCAATCAGCCCCAGCATTTT.